This T cell receptor beta chain was profiled in a study of CD8 T cells in ankylosing spondylitis. Overall study findings and caveats: There was a TCR beta motif, made of several highly homologous variants, that appeared characteristic of ankylosing spondylitis blood.

Germline assignment: CDR1 SQVTM and CDR2 ANQGSEA. J was trimmed by 3 bases and V by 3 bases; bases with no gene match: 0. The CDR3 extends over 13 amino acids. Quantitative 5'-RACE with molecular barcodes generated TCR beta libraries. Each CDR3 protein is one row after TCRdb ran MiXCR on the 5' RACE reads. The sample holds 250,000 to 400,000 distinct CDR3 sequences, under 14% seen once. This clonotype showed up many times. Its specificity is unknown. The sample taken for sequencing was blood, either unsorted or a sorted T cell fraction (not recorded which). V is TRBV29-1 and J is TRBJ2-3, with 10 bases fitting TRBD1. This TCR was sampled from a female donor with ankylosing spondylitis or in good health (not recorded which). DNA of the CDR3: TGCAGCGTTGAGGGACAGGGGACAGATACGCAGTATTTT. Its translation is CSVEGQGTDTQYF.